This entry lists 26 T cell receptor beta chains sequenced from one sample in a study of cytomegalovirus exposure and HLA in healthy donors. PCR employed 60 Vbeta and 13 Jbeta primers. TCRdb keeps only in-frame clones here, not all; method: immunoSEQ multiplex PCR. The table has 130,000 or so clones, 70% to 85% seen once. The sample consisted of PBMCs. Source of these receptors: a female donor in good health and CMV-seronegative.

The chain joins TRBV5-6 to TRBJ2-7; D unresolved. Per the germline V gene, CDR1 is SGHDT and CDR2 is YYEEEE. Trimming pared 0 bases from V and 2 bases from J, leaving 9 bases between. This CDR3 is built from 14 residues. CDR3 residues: CASSLGASTYEQYF. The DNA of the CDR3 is TGTGCCAGCAGCTTGGGGGCTTCCACCTACGAGCAGTACTTC.

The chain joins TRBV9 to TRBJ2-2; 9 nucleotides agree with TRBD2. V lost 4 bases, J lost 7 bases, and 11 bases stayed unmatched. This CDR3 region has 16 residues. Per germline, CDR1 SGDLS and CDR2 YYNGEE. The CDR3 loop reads CASSPRVAGVIGELFF. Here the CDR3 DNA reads TGTGCCAGCAGCCCCAGGGTAGCGGGAGTTATCGGGGAGCTGTTTTTT.

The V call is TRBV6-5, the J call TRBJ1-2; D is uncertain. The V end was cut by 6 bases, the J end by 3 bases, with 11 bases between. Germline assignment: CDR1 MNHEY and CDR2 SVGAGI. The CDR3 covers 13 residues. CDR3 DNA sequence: TGTGCCAGCAGCTCTCGGGAGGACTATGGCTACACCTTC. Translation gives CASSSREDYGYTF.

The CDR3 spells CASSQLSGTRYIQYF. In DNA form, the CDR3 reads TGTGCCAGCAGCCAGTTGTCCGGGACACGGTACATTCAGTACTTC. The chain couples TRBV14 to TRBJ2-4; D is possibly TRBD1 (6 bases). The V gene's germline CDR1 is SGHDN and CDR2 FVKESK. This CDR3 comprises 15 residues. V dropped 3 bases and J dropped 8 bases, with 17 bases sitting between them.

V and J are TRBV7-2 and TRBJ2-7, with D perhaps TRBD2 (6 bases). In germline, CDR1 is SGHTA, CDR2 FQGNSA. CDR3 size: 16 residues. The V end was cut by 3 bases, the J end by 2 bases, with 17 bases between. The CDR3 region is CASSFNGGIPPYEQYF. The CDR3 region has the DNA TGTGCCAGCAGCTTTAATGGCGGGATCCCCCCCTACGAGCAGTACTTC.

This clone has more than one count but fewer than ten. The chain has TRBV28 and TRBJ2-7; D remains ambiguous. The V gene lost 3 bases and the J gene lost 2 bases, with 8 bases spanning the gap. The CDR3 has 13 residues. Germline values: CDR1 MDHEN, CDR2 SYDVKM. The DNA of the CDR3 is TGTGCCAGCAGTTTGGAAGGAGCCTACGAGCAGTACTTC. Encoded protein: CASSLEGAYEQYF.

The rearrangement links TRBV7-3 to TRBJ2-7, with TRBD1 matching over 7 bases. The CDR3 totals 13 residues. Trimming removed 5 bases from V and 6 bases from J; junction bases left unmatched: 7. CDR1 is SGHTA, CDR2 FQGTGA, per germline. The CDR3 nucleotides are TGTGCCAGCAGCCCCGACAGGGTCTCCGAGCAGTACTTC. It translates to CASSPDRVSEQYF. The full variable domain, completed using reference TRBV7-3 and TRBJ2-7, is GAGVSQTPSNKVTEKGKYVELRCDPISGHTALYWYRQSLGQGPEFLIYFQGTGAADDSGLPNDRFFAVRPEGSVSTLKIQRTERGDSAVYLCASSPDRVSEQYFGPGTRLTVT.

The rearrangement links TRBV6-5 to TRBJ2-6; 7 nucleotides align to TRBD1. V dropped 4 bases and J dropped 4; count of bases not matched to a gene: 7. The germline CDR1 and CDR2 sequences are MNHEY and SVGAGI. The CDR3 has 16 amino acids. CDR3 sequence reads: CASSSTGVGGANVLTF. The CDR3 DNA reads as TGTGCCAGCAGTTCCACAGGGGTAGGAGGGGCCAACGTCCTGACTTTC.

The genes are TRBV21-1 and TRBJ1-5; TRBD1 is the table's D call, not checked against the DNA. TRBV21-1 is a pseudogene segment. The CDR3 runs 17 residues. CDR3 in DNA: TGTGCCAGCAGCAAAACCCGGGACAAGGCTTCCAATCAGCCCCAGCATTTT. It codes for CASSKTRDKASNQPQHF.

In DNA, the CDR3 is TGTGCCAGCAGCTTGTCAGGGCTCGACCTCGGCTACACCTTC. Its protein is CASSLSGLDLGYTF. V usage is TRBV5-4 and J usage is TRBJ1-2, with a weak D call TRBD1 (5 bases). V dropped 1 base and J dropped 8 bases, with 15 bases sitting between them. CDR3 length: 14 residues. The germline gives CDR1 SGHNT, CDR2 YYREEE (reference sequence).

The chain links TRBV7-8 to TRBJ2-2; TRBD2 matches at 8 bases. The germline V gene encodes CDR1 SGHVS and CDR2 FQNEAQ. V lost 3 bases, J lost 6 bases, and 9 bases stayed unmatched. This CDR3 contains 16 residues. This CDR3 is CASSLERERVPGELFF. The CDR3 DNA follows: TGTGCCAGCAGCTTGGAGCGGGAGAGGGTGCCCGGGGAGCTGTTTTTT.

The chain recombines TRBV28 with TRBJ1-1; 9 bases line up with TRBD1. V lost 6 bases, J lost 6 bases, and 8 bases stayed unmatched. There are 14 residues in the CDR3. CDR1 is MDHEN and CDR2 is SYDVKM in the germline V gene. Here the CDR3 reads CASRHRGLLPEAFF. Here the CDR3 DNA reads TGTGCCAGCAGACACAGGGGGCTTCTCCCTGAAGCTTTCTTT.

The CDR3 protein is CASSLTRGWDQPQHF. DNA of the CDR3: TGTGCCAGCAGTTTAACCAGGGGGTGGGATCAGCCCCAGCATTTT. The V gene is TRBV28, the J gene TRBJ1-5; 7 bases match TRBD1. V trimming: 2 bases; J trimming: 5 bases; junction bases outside the gene matches: 6. The CDR3 contains 15 residues. From germline, CDR1 is MDHEN and CDR2 SYDVKM.

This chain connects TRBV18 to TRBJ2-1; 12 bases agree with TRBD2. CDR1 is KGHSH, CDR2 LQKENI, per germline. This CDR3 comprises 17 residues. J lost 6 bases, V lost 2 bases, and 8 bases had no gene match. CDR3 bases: TGTGCCAGCTCACCAGTGCTACTAGCGGGAGGCCGCAATGAGCAGTTCTTC. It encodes CASSPVLLAGGRNEQFF.

For the CDR3, the DNA is TGTGCCAGCAGTGCACTAGCGAACTCCTACAATGAGCAGTTCTTC. Its protein product is CASSALANSYNEQFF. The rearrangement links TRBV2 to TRBJ2-1, with 7 bases that match TRBD2. CDR3 length: 15 residues. Per germline, CDR1 SNHLY and CDR2 FYNNEI. V lost 4 bases to trimming and J lost 0 bases; unmatched junction nucleotides: 3.

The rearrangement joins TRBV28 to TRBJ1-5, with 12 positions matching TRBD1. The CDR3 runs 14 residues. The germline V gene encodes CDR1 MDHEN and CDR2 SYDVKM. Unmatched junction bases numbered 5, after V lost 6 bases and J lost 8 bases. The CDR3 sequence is CASSPGTGGKPQHF. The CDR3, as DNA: TGTGCCAGCAGCCCCGGGACAGGGGGCAAGCCCCAGCATTTT. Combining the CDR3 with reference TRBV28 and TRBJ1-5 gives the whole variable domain DVKVTQSSRYLVKRTGEKVFLECVQDMDHENMFWYRQDPGLGLRLIYFSYDVKMKEKGDIPEGYSVSREKKERFSLILESASTNQTSMYLCASSPGTGGKPQHFGDGTRLSIL.

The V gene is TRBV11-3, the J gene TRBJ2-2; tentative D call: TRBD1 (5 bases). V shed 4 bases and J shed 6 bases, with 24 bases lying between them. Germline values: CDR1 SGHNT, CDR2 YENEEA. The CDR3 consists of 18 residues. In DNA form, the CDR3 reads TGTGCCAGCAGCTGTGGCAGGACAACCCTAAGCGTGTCCGGGGAGCTGTTTTTT. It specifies CASSCGRTTLSVSGELFF.

The CDR3 reads CASCTSGSSDEQYF. The CDR3 bases are TGTGCCAGTTGTACTAGCGGGAGTTCCGACGAGCAGTACTTC. V and J are TRBV6-1 and TRBJ2-7; TRBD2 matches at 11 bases. The V and J ends lost 9 bases and 5 bases, in that order; junction bases with no gene match: 9. This CDR3 comprises 14 residues. Looked up from germline, CDR1 is MNHNS and CDR2 is SASEGT.

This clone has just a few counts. The CDR3 DNA reads as TGTGCCAGTAACCCGGACAGGGATGGGACTGAAGCTTTCTTT. Its protein is CASNPDRDGTEAFF. The chain employs TRBV19 and TRBJ1-1; 8 bases line up with TRBD1. V lost 7 bases and J lost 5; bases outside the gene matches: 9. This CDR3 contains 14 residues. Germline CDR1 LNHDA, CDR2 SQIVND (reference sequence). Together with reference TRBV19 and TRBJ1-1, the CDR3 gives the full variable domain: DGGITQSPKYLFRKEGQNVTLSCEQNLNHDAMYWYRQDPGQGLRLIYYSQIVNDFQKGDIAEGYSVSREKKESFPLTVTSAQKNPTAFYLCASNPDRDGTEAFFGQGTRLTVV.

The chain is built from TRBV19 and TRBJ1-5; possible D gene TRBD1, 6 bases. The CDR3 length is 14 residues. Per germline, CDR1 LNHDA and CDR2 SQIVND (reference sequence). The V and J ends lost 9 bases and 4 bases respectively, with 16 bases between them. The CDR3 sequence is CASRTVLGNQPQHF. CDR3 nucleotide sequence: TGTGCCAGCCGGACAGTTTTAGGGAATCAGCCCCAGCATTTT.

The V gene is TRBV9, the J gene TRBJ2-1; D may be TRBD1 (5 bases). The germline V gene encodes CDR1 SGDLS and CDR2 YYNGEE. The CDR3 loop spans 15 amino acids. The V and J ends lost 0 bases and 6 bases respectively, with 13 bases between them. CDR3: CASSVEPGQINEQFF. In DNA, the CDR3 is TGTGCCAGCAGCGTAGAACCAGGGCAAATCAATGAGCAGTTCTTC.

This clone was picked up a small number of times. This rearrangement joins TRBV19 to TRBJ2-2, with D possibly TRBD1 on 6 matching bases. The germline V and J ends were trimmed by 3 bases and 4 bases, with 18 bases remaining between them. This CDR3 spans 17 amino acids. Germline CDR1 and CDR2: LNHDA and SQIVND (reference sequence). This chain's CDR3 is CASSILTGRGGTGELFF. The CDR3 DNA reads TGTGCCAGTAGTATTCTGACGGGTCGAGGGGGCACCGGGGAGCTGTTTTTT.

CDR3 DNA sequence: TGTGCCAGTAGTATGGCGGGACAGGTCACCTACGAGCAGTACTTC. It specifies CASSMAGQVTYEQYF. The chain couples TRBV19 to TRBJ2-7, with 8 positions matching TRBD1. The germline CDR1 and CDR2 sequences are LNHDA and SQIVND (reference sequence). The J segment lost 2 bases and the V segment lost 3 bases, leaving 6 bases of the junction unmatched. This CDR3 comprises 15 residues. Full variable domain (outside the CDR3, taken from reference TRBV19 and TRBJ2-7): DGGITQSPKYLFRKEGQNVTLSCEQNLNHDAMYWYRQDPGQGLRLIYYSQIVNDFQKGDIAEGYSVSREKKESFPLTVTSAQKNPTAFYLCASSMAGQVTYEQYFGPGTRLTVT.

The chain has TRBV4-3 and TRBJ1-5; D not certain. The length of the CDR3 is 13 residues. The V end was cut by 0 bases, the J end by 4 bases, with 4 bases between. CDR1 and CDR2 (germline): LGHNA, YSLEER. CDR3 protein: CASSQDRNQPQHF. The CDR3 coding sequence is TGCGCCAGCAGCCAAGACAGGAATCAGCCCCAGCATTTT.

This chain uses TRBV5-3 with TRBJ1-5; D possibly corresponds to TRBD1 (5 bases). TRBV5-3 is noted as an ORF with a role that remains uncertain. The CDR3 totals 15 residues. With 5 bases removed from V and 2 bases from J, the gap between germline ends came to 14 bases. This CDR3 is CARRMGGEGNQPQHF. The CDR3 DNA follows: TGTGCCAGAAGGATGGGGGGTGAGGGCAATCAGCCCCAGCATTTT.

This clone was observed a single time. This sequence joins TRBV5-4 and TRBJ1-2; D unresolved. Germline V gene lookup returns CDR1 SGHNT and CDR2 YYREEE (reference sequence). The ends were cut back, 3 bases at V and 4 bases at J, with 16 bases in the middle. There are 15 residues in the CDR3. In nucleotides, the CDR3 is TGTGCCAGCAGCTCTTACGTAAGGGAGAGCTATGGCTACACCTTC. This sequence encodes CASSSYVRESYGYTF. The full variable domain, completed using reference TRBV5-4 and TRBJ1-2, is ETGVTQSPTHLIKTRGQQVTLRCSSQSGHNTVSWYQQALGQGPQFIFQYYREEENGRGNFPPRFSGLQFPNYSSELNVNALELDDSALYLCASSSYVRESYGYTFGSGTRLTVV.